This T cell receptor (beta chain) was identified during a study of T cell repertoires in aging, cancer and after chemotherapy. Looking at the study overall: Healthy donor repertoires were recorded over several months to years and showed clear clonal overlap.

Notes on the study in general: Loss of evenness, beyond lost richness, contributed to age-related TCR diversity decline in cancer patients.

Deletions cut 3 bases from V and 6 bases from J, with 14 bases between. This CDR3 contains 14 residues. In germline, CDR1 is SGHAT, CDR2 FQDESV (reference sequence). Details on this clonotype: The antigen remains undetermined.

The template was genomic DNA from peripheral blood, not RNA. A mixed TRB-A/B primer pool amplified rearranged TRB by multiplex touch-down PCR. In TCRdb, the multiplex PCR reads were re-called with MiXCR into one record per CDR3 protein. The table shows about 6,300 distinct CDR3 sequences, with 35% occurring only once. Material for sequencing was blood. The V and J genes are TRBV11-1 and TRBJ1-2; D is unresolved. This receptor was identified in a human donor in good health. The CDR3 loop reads CASSLGWNKDGYTF. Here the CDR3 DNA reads TGTGCCAGCAGCTTGGGCTGGAATAAGGATGGCTACACCTTC.